This TCR beta chain derives from a study of T cell responses to AZD1222 COVID-19 vaccine. Study conclusions and caveats: Just six people given AZD1222 tested seropositive at baseline. Receipt of two AZD1222 doses was followed by a rise in Spike-specific TCR breadth and depth. Distributed over spike, vaccine-associated CD4 TCRs predominated at 160-218 and 743-854. The sample set comprised mostly white British donors with more females, and clonal diversity was possibly underestimated.

Assay used: immunoSEQ multiplex PCR; TCRdb lists only in-frame clones, some missing. The data show about 99,000 clones, around nine tenths seen once. To note about this clone: Its target is unknown.

This sample comprised peripheral blood, obtained on day 0 of AZD1222 vaccination. The receptor's source is an adult in good health.

DNA for the CDR3: TGTGCCAGCAGTCAGGGATCGAGTGGCTACACCTTC. The encoded protein is CASSQGSSGYTF. V and J are TRBV6-5 and TRBJ1-2; a weak D match, TRBD1 (5 bases). The CDR3 has 12 amino acids. Germline V lookup: CDR1 MNHEY, CDR2 SVGAGI. V lost 5 bases to trimming and J lost 7 bases, with 11 bases between them.